A selection of T cell receptor beta chains follows, all from one sample in a study of CXCR3-negative and CXCR3-positive naive CD8 T cells. Each CDR3 protein gets one entry in TCRdb, which reprocessed the 5' RACE reads and gives no DNA. The sample yields more than 40,000 distinct CDR3 sequences, of which the top ten take up 1.5% to 2%. Sequencing was carried out using naive CXCR3- CD8+ T cells from blood. The source is a human donor in good health. Some clones in this sample may be carry-over from other donors' samples. Both conserved end residues are part of each CDR3. Size is stated for part of the rows, as once, few or many counts, or as a class when the clone is expanded.

TRBV28	.	TRBJ2-7	CASTRVDGQAYEQYF
TRBV5-6	.	TRBJ2-5	CASSLGLAGLWETQYF
TRBV28	.	TRBJ1-2	CVSDSGYYGYTF
TRBV6-5	.	TRBJ2-7	CAGRNSYEQYF
TRBV29-1	.	TRBJ2-3	CSVEVLAANTDTQYF
TRBV4-3	.	TRBJ2-7	CASSQARGPGEQYF
TRBV27	.	TRBJ2-7	CASSLRQGFYEQYF
TRBV20-1	.	TRBJ2-7	CSASKRGRNYEQYF
TRBV7-9	.	TRBJ2-7	CASSLTSSYEQYF
TRBV3-1	.	TRBJ2-7	CASSQEDRPYEQYF
TRBV7-9	.	TRBJ1-3	CASSSPYGGTGGPSAGNTIYF
TRBV29-1	medium-sized	TRBJ1-1	CSDGNRGANTEAFF
TRBV29-1	.	TRBJ1-2	CSVPGWGDGYTF
TRBV28	.	TRBJ2-7	CASSLYRGEQYF
TRBV7-3	.	TRBJ1-1	CASSLGGQSVTEAFF
TRBV27	.	TRBJ2-7	CASSSRGAYEQYF
TRBV12-3/TRBV12-4	.	TRBJ1-4	CASSTTFPEKLFF
TRBV23-1	.	TRBJ2-3	CANNKFSTDTQYF
TRBV28	.	TRBJ2-3	CASSLLGGPGDTQYF
TRBV12-3/TRBV12-4	.	TRBJ1-2	CASSLEPGTGDISNYGYTF
TRBV11-3	.	TRBJ2-2	CASSSRDSNTGELFF
TRBV20-1	.	TRBJ1-6	CSASILGHINSPLHF
TRBV6-2/TRBV6-3	.	TRBJ2-7	CASSYPGTGPHEQYF
TRBV21-1	.	TRBJ2-3	CASSKLAGRTDTQYF
TRBV4-1	medium-sized	TRBJ1-2	CASSQSAASYGYTF
TRBV7-6	medium-sized	TRBJ2-1	CASSRTPGTRDNEQFF
TRBV12-3/TRBV12-4	.	TRBJ2-7	CASTTGLAYEQYF
TRBV20-1	.	TRBJ2-1	CSARELALGEQFF
TRBV6-2/TRBV6-3	.	TRBJ2-7	CASSYGSGRPPGEQYF
TRBV10-2	medium-sized	TRBJ2-2	CATEVSGTGELFF
TRBV4-1	.	TRBJ2-1	CASSHPQGSSYNEQFF
TRBV7-2	.	TRBJ2-7	CASSSPSGGPYEQYF
TRBV7-6	.	TRBJ2-3	CASSLPGLTIGTDTQYF
TRBV12-3/TRBV12-4	.	TRBJ2-5	CASSLLSSGGETQYF
TRBV5-5	.	TRBJ2-7	CASSLDPSGAYEQYF
TRBV12-3/TRBV12-4	.	TRBJ2-5	CASSSGTEETQYF
TRBV5-6	.	TRBJ2-1	CASSLLGSSYNEQFF
TRBV7-9	.	TRBJ2-3	CASSSDDTQYF
TRBV2	.	TRBJ2-1	CASSPTGLAGADEQFF
TRBV4-1	.	TRBJ2-5	CASSQDPLAGGSETQYF
TRBV27	.	TRBJ2-7	CASSLRQGGYEQYF
TRBV29-1	medium-sized	TRBJ2-3	CSVAQSTDTQYF
TRBV12-3/TRBV12-4	.	TRBJ2-7	CASHDDGTGVDEQYF
TRBV29-1	.	TRBJ1-1	CSVDPSVQLNTEAFF